This T cell receptor beta chain comes out of a study of cytomegalovirus exposure and HLA in healthy donors. PCR amplification relied on 60 Vbeta primers (plus 13 Jbeta primers). Using immunoSEQ multiplex PCR, the repertoire was profiled, and TCRdb retains in-frame clones only, with some absent. Of some 140,000 clones in the sample, 65% to 75% were seen once. In germline, CDR1 is LGHNA, CDR2 YNFKEQ. Unmatched junction bases numbered 11, after V lost 2 bases and J lost 2 bases. The CDR3 has 20 residues. The receptor's source is a man between 18 and 29 years old in good health and CMV-seronegative. The sequenced material came from PBMCs. The chain employs TRBV4-2 and TRBJ2-1, with 14 nucleotides matching TRBD2. CDR3 DNA: TGTGCCAGCAGCCAACAGACTAGCGGGGGGGCCGGGTCAGCCTACAATGAGCAGTTCTTC. Its protein product is CASSQQTSGGAGSAYNEQFF.